The rows below give T cell receptor beta chains drawn from one sample of a study of T-cell memory formation after mild COVID-19. MiXCR, run by TCRdb on the 5' RACE reads, gives a single entry per CDR3 protein. The sample holds about 350,000 distinct CDR3 sequences, roughly an eighth seen once. Material: PBMCs or a T cell subset sorted from them (not recorded which). Receptor source: a man younger than 35 who had mild COVID-19 (a few samples of this study predate the infection). Cell type and time point are not known. Each CDR3 is given without its conserved first and last residue. A D gene is named only where the DNA matches it firmly. The size field is filled for only some rows; it gives once, few, many or a size class.

12,-,-,TRBV15,TRBJ1-1,ATSRDIQNTEAF
11,-,-,TRBV7-9,TRBJ2-7,ASSARQSFEQY
17,-,-,TRBV24-1,TRBJ2-2,ATSGPTGQSRGYTGELF
11,-,-,TRBV5-4,TRBJ2-1,ASSLGPSTEQF
13,-,few,TRBV19,TRBJ2-3,ASSMGGASTDTQY
12,TRBD1,-,TRBV6-5,TRBJ1-6,ASSWTGFNSPLH
8,-,few,TRBV2,TRBJ1-2,ASSDSGYT
14,-,-,TRBV10-3,TRBJ2-7,AISGTLGDATGEQY
11,-,few,TRBV20-1,TRBJ2-7,SARVPSSYEQY
15,-,few,TRBV18,TRBJ2-5,ASSPPYVTPRTETQY
10,TRBD1,-,TRBV27,TRBJ2-7,ATKGQGYEQY
15,TRBD2,few,TRBV11-2,TRBJ2-5,ASSPDSWGGFIQTQY
13,-,-,TRBV7-2,TRBJ1-3,ASSLHRPPGNTIY
12,-,-,TRBV7-8,TRBJ1-4,ASSPREGSGKLF
12,-,many,TRBV5-1,TRBJ2-1,ASSPDPSLNEQF
12,-,few,TRBV12-3/TRBV12-4,TRBJ1-2,ASTRDPGDDGYT
12,TRBD1,-,TRBV11-2,TRBJ1-2,ASSFWTGEKGYT
12,-,many,TRBV20-1,TRBJ2-4,SARPEEEFGRKY
15,TRBD2,-,TRBV7-9,TRBJ2-5,ASSTSRLAGGRETQY
13,-,-,TRBV9,TRBJ1-1,ASSVGAQGWTEAF
15,-,few,TRBV4-2,TRBJ2-6,ASSPTPGGSGANVLT
11,-,few,TRBV6-2/TRBV6-3,TRBJ2-2,ASSGTRTGELF
11,-,-,TRBV3-1,TRBJ1-2,ASSQWTNYGYT
13,-,many,TRBV12-3/TRBV12-4,TRBJ1-5,ASSQDTGLNQPQH